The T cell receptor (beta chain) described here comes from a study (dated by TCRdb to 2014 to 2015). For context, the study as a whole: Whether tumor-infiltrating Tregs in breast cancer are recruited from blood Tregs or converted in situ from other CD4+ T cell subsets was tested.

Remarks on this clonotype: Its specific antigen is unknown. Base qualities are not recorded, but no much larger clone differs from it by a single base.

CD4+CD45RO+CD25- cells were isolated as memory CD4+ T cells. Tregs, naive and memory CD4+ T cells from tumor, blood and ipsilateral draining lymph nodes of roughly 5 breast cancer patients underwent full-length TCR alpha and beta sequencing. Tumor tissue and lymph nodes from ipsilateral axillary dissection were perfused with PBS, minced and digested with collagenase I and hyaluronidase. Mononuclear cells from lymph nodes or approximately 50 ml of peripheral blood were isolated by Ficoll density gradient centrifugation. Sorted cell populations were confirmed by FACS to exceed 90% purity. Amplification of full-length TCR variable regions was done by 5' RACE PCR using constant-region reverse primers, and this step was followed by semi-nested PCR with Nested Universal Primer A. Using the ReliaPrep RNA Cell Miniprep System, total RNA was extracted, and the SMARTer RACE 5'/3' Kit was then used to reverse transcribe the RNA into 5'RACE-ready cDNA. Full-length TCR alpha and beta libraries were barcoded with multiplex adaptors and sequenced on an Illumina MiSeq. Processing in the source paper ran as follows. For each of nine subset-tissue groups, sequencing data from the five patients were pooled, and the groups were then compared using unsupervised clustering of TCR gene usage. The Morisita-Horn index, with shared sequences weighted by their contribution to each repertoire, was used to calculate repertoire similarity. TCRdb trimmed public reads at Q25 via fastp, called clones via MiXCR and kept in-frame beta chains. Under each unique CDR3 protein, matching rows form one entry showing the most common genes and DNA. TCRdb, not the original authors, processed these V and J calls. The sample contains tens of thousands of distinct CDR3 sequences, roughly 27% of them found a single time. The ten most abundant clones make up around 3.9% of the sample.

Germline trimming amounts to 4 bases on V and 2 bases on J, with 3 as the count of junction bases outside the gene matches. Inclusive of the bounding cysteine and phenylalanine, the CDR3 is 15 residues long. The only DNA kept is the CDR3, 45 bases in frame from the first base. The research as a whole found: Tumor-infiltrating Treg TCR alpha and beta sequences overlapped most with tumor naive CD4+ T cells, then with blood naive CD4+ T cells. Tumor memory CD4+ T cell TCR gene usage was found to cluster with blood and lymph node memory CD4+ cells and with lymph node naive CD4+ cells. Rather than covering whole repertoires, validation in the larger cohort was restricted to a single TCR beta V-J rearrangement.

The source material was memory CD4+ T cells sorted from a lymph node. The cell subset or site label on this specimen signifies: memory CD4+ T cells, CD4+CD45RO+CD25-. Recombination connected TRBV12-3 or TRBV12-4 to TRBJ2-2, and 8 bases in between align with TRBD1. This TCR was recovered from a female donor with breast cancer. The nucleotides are TGTGCCAGCAGTTCGGGGACAGGAAACACCGGGGAGCTGTTTTTT. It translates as CASSSGTGNTGELFF.